This T cell receptor (beta chain) was recovered during a study of identical twins. Study-wide findings and caveats: The abundant beta clonotypes from cord blood had fewer insertions, and memory repertoires had none of this. Because invariant MAIT and iNKT cells could be present, zero-insertion analyses could be partly confounded.

It was template switching that added a universal primer site, and there were unique molecular identifiers on the cDNA. TCRdb redid the calling of the 5' RACE reads with MiXCR, one entry per CDR3 protein. Of about 100,000 distinct CDR3 sequences in the sample, 5.9% were seen once. About this clonotype itself: Its antigen is currently unknown.

Healthy Caucasians supplied all donations. The sequencing input was memory T cells sorted from blood. The receptor comes from a woman aged 45-65 years in good health.

The CDR3 region is CASSITYGRASYNEQFF. CDR3 sequence (DNA): TGTGCCAGCAGCATTACCTACGGGAGGGCCTCCTACAATGAGCAGTTCTTC. This sequence joins TRBV5-5 and TRBJ2-1, with 8 bases fitting TRBD2. With V trimmed by 4 bases and J by 0 bases, 9 bases remained unmatched. The CDR3 loop spans 17 amino acids. Germline values: CDR1 SGHKS, CDR2 YYEKEE (reference sequence).